This T cell receptor beta chain derives from a study of T cells in women clearing cervical HPV infection. Overall study: Cases were women with histologically confirmed HPV16-related CIN3 or worse, including 2 invasive cancers.

Regarding this clone: The CDR3 is cut off 3 residues early in the read; its end comes from the germline J gene.

Here immunoSEQ multiplex PCR was the method, and the copy in TCRdb shows in-frame clones only, minus some. The sample's table shows just under 35,000 clones. The CDR3 consists of 15 residues. With 1 base clipped from V and 4 bases from J, the junction kept 3 bases outside the gene matches. In germline, CDR1 is SGHTA, CDR2 FQGTGA. What was sequenced was blood buffy coat. The sequence was obtained from a woman aged 18 to 75 with a cervical HPV16 infection that either progressed to CIN3+ or cleared (not recorded which). The J gene is TRBJ2-1, the V gene TRBV7-3; 8 nucleotides match TRBD2. The CDR3 DNA, read in part, is TGTGCCAGCAGCTTAAGTCTAGCGGGTTACAATGAG. Encoded protein: CASSLSLAGYNE. The complete CDR3 protein is CASSLSLAGYNEQFF.